The rows below give T cell receptor beta chains drawn from one sample of a study of OX40 agonist ivuxolimab in advanced cancers. Generated by immunoSEQ multiplex PCR, the TCRdb table keeps only in-frame clones and is missing some. The sample has around 68,000 clones, roughly 84% seen once. The sample was CD4+ or CD8+ T cells sorted from blood, taken in a trial of the OX40 agonist ivuxolimab. These TCRs come from an adult with an advanced solid tumor such as melanoma, head and neck, liver or kidney cancer. Each CDR3 is given with its conserved first and last residue. D genes are given only for firm matches. Expanded clones are given a class, and other clones once, few, many or no size at all.

d_gene,abundance,j_gene,v_gene,CDR3aa,CDR3nt
-,-,TRBJ1-4,TRBV6-6,CASSLRGEDEKLFF,TGTGCCAGCAGCTTACGAGGGGAGGATGAAAAACTGTTTTTT
TRBD1,-,TRBJ1-2,TRBV19,CASTPDRESLGYTF,TGTGCCAGTACCCCGGACAGGGAGAGCCTTGGCTACACCTTC
-,-,TRBJ1-4,TRBV2,CASRRGSRGEKLFF,TGTGCCAGCAGGAGGGGCAGTAGAGGGGAAAAACTGTTTTTT
TRBD2,-,TRBJ2-3,TRBV10-3,CAISESPSGGTNTDTQYF,TGTGCCATCAGTGAGTCTCCTAGCGGGGGAACAAATACAGATACGCAGTATTTT
-,-,TRBJ1-4,TRBV7-2,CASSLEARFWEKLFF,TGTGCCAGCAGCTTAGAGGCCAGATTTTGGGAAAAACTGTTTTTT
TRBD2,-,TRBJ2-1,TRBV5-1,CASSQTSGGQVQFF,TGCGCCAGCAGCCAGACTAGCGGGGGGCAGGTGCAGTTCTTC
TRBD1,-,TRBJ1-3,TRBV7-8,CASRDGQGGNTIYF,TGTGCCAGCAGGGATGGACAGGGAGGAAACACCATATATTTT
-,-,TRBJ2-6,TRBV4-1,CASSREGGGPSGANVLTF,TGCGCCAGCAGCCGAGAAGGTGGGGGGCCATCTGGAGCCAACGTCCTGACTTTC
-,once,TRBJ1-6,TRBV7-2,CASSLLGDGHNSPLHF,TGTGCCAGCAGCTTATTGGGGGACGGACATAATTCACCCCTCCACTTT
-,-,TRBJ1-2,TRBV5-3,CASSTDSRYGYTF,TGTGCCAGCAGCACGGACAGTCGCTATGGCTACACCTTC
-,-,TRBJ2-2,TRBV5-1,CASSLQEANTGELFF,TGCGCCAGCAGCTTGCAAGAGGCGAACACCGGGGAGCTGTTTTTT
-,-,TRBJ2-2,TRBV7-2,CASSSGAPGELFF,TGTGCCAGCAGCTCGGGGGCCCCCGGGGAGCTGTTTTTT
-,once,TRBJ1-2,TRBV7-8,CASRLEGANYGYTF,TGTGCCAGCAGACTGGAAGGGGCTAACTATGGCTACACCTTC
TRBD1,-,TRBJ2-3,TRBV11-2,CASSSGTGGADTQYF,TGTGCCAGCAGTTCCGGGACAGGGGGCGCAGATACGCAGTATTTT
-,once,TRBJ2-3,TRBV7-3,CASSLTGDTDTQYF,TGTGCCAGCAGCTTAACGGGGGACACAGATACGCAGTATTTT
-,-,TRBJ2-7,TRBV6-5,CASSYSIGGYEQYF,TGTGCCAGCAGTTACTCAATCGGGGGCTACGAGCAGTACTTC
-,once,TRBJ2-3,TRBV7-2,CASSRPHTTDTQYF,TGTGCCAGCAGCAGACCGCACACCACAGATACGCAGTATTTT
-,once,TRBJ2-5,TRBV11-1,CASSSHNQETQYF,TGTGCCAGCAGCTCCCATAATCAAGAGACCCAGTACTTC
-,-,TRBJ1-5,TRBV12-5,CASGDSSNQPQHF,TGTGCTAGTGGGGACAGTAGCAATCAGCCCCAGCATTTT
-,-,TRBJ2-3,TRBV5-6,CASSLIGQATDTQYF,TGTGCCAGCAGCCTCATCGGGCAGGCCACAGATACGCAGTATTTT
-,once,TRBJ2-5,TRBV13,CASSLGQGAGETQYF,TGTGCCAGCAGCTTAGGGCAGGGCGCGGGGGAGACCCAGTACTTC
-,-,TRBJ1-4,TRBV6-6,CASSTRGALFF,TGTGCCAGCAGTACTCGGGGCGCACTGTTTTTT
-,-,TRBJ1-6,TRBV6-1,CASIRDSRRSPLHF,TGTGCCAGCATTAGAGACAGCCGCAGGTCACCCCTCCACTTT
TRBD1,-,TRBJ1-2,TRBV7-6,CASSLEGFSDRNYGYTF,TGTGCCAGCAGCTTAGAGGGTTTTTCGGACAGGAACTATGGCTACACCTTC
TRBD1,-,TRBJ1-2,TRBV6-6,CASSTAGTGRAYGYTF,TGTGCCAGCAGTACGGCCGGGACAGGGAGGGCCTATGGCTACACCTTC
TRBD1,-,TRBJ2-7,TRBV7-9,CASSLLAGTGDYEQYF,TGTGCCAGCAGCTTACTTGCCGGGACAGGGGACTACGAGCAGTACTTC
TRBD1,-,TRBJ1-2,TRBV19,CASSPTGSGYTF,TGTGCCAGTAGTCCGACAGGGTCAGGCTACACCTTC
-,-,TRBJ1-1,TRBV4-3,CASSQGGVTEAFF,TGCGCCAGCAGCCAAGGAGGGGTCACTGAAGCTTTCTTT
-,-,TRBJ1-5,TRBV6-1,CASSEGPYSNQPQHF,TGTGCCAGCAGTGAGGGTCCATATAGCAATCAGCCCCAGCATTTT
-,-,TRBJ1-4,TRBV7-9,CASSLLDLYNEKLFF,TGTGCCAGCAGCTTATTGGACCTATACAATGAAAAACTGTTTTTT
TRBD1,-,TRBJ2-2,TRBV7-9,CASSFHRGPNTGELFF,TGTGCCAGCAGCTTCCACAGGGGGCCGAACACCGGGGAGCTGTTTTTT
-,-,TRBJ1-2,TRBV11-2,CASSLGIEYVRLYF,TGTGCCAGCAGCTTAGGAATAGAGTATGTCCGGTTATACTTC
-,-,TRBJ2-5,TRBV9,CASSVASGSETQYF,TGTGCCAGCAGCGTAGCCAGCGGGTCGGAGACCCAGTACTTC
-,-,TRBJ2-5,TRBV11-3,CASSLGPSQETQYF,TGTGCCAGCAGCTTAGGGCCCAGTCAAGAGACCCAGTACTTC
TRBD2,-,TRBJ2-7,TRBV7-8,CASSPLGGTASYEQYF,TGTGCCAGCAGCCCCCTCGGGGGGACGGCCTCCTACGAGCAGTACTTC
-,-,TRBJ2-1,TRBV5-1,CASSLALGGNEQFF,TGCGCCAGCAGCTTGGCCCTAGGGGGTAATGAGCAGTTCTTC
-,-,TRBJ2-3,TRBV5-1,CASSLPLSTDTQYF,TGCGCCAGCAGCCTTCCTCTTAGCACAGATACGCAGTATTTT
-,-,TRBJ2-7,TRBV6-1,CASSEGDTSGQYF,TGTGCCAGCAGTGAAGGAGACACAAGTGGGCAGTACTTC
TRBD2,-,TRBJ2-3,TRBV10-1,CASVERTSGRTDTQYF,TGCGCCAGCGTTGAGAGGACTAGCGGACGCACAGATACGCAGTATTTT
-,-,TRBJ2-1,TRBV18,CASSPSQRSAPYNEQFF,TGTGCCAGCTCACCGTCCCAAAGGTCAGCACCATACAATGAGCAGTTCTTC
-,-,TRBJ2-1,TRBV2,CASVPSYNEQFF,TGTGCCAGCGTGCCTAGTTACAATGAGCAGTTCTTC
-,few,TRBJ1-6,TRBV4-1,CASSQITGVDNSPLHF,TGCGCCAGCAGCCAAATTACAGGAGTCGATAATTCACCCCTCCACTTT
-,-,TRBJ2-1,TRBV4-3,CASSQGVGNEQFF,TGCGCCAGCAGCCAAGGGGTGGGGAATGAGCAGTTCTTC
-,-,TRBJ2-5,TRBV19,CASGSGTRGTQYF,TGTGCCAGTGGGAGTGGGACCAGGGGGACCCAGTACTTC
-,-,TRBJ1-2,TRBV5-1,CASSETSYGNGYTF,TGCGCCAGCAGCGAGACGTCCTACGGGAATGGCTACACCTTC
TRBD1,-,TRBJ1-2,TRBV10-3,CAITRDSGGDGYTF,TGTGCCATCACCCGGGACAGCGGGGGGGATGGCTACACCTTC